The present T cell receptor (beta chain) was sequenced within a study of blood T cell repertoires in COVID-19 (dated by TCRdb to 2019 to 2021). In terms of the full investigation: Samples from collaborators originated in the United States, Italy and Spain and spanned both the acute and convalescent phases of COVID-19. The prospective study material was composed of cDNA or gDNA derived from T cells, B-cell-depleted T cells, or PBMCs. Deeply sampled blood TCRbeta repertoires from subjects exposed to, actively infected with, or recovered from COVID-19 were included in the dataset. A freely available public database, intended as a resource for researchers studying the immune response to SARS-CoV-2, is where the repertoires were released. The samples were drawn from two sources: the first 160 participants of the ongoing ImmuneRACE study, and 1,000 to 1,500 subjects contributed by 6 global collaborators. Nearly every sample came with metadata listing a de-identified subject ID, COVID-19 status, age in years and sex. HLA class I and class II types, where available, came from metadata supplied by the sample provider rather than from assay-based typing. The paper as a whole reports these results and caveats: The quantity of clinical and demographic metadata differed by source and by participant and was supplied without curation.

Worth noting for this clone: This clone's antigen is unknown. No per-base quality is available; no much larger clone lies one base away.

TCRbeta CDR3 regions were amplified from genomic DNA by means of the immunoSEQ Assay, a bias-controlled multiplex PCR. The published analysis was carried out like this. Within the assay, amplification of reference gene primers was used to estimate how many nucleated cells each sample contained. To quantify the absolute abundance of each unique TCRbeta CDR3 rearrangement, sequence reads were collapsed and filtered. Productive Simpson clonality was computed per sample as the square root of Simpson's diversity index over productive rearrangements. Entries here come from immuneACCESS through TCRdb and include only in-frame sequences with V and J called. Some clones fail to appear in such tables; in the studies checked, an unresolved V gene covers under half of the shortfall, and the cause of the remainder is unknown. V, J and clone size are taken as reported in that table, and D and trimming were inferred from the DNA itself. Recorded for this sample are tens of thousands of clones; about 80% of them occurred a single time. 12% of the sample is taken by the ten largest.

Collaborating institutions collected whole blood in K2EDTA tubes following their own protocols. For TCRbeta analysis, collaborators shipped samples as frozen whole blood, isolated PBMCs, or DNA extracted from either of those sample types. Trimming takes 5 bases off V and 3 bases off J; junction bases not matched to a gene: 2. For CDR1 and CDR2, the germline V gene (reference sequence) lists GTSNPN and SVGIG. The CDR3 contains 12 residues, cysteine and phenylalanine counted. Kept here is only the CDR3 DNA, which spans 36 bases and is read in frame from base 1. The chain joins TRBV30 to TRBJ2-3; the central 7 bases match TRBD2. Source material: peripheral blood. The TCR sequence derives from a human donor in a cohort sampled during active COVID-19. CDR3 region: CAWGRVTDTQYF. The DNA sequence is given as TGTGCCTGGGGGAGGGTAACAGATACGCAGTATTTT.